The source of this T cell receptor (beta chain) is a study of PD-L1 blockade in urothelial cancer. Trimming took 1 base from V and 4 from J, leaving 7 bases between them. The V gene's germline CDR1 is SGHTA and CDR2 FQGTGA. This CDR3 has 13 residues. Assay: immunoSEQ multiplex PCR; the TCRdb copy retains only in-frame clones and omits some. This sample has some 54,000 clones, with roughly 84% found just once. General observations from the study: Patients with below-median pretreatment blood clonality survived longer.

Comment on this clone: Its target is not known.

The TCR originated in a man in his forties with urothelial cancer. The chain uses TRBV7-3 and TRBJ1-1, with D uncertain. Sequencing used PBMCs, obtained around atezolizumab (anti-PD-L1) treatment. CDR3 sequence reads: CASSLIWSTEAFF. As DNA, the CDR3 is TGTGCCAGCAGCTTAATCTGGAGCACTGAAGCTTTCTTT.